This T cell receptor (beta chain) was sequenced for a study of blood T cell repertoires in COVID-19. Study-wide background: Sources were T cells, B-cell-depleted T cells, or PBMCs; the material itself was cDNA or gDNA.

The length of the CDR3 is 14 residues. Losses at the gene ends were 11 bases for V and 4 bases for J; bases not matched to a gene: 11. Germline V gene sequence: CDR1 LNHDA, CDR2 SQIVND (reference sequence). Methods used by the authors: Reference gene primer amplification in the assay estimated nucleated cell counts. Sequencing used immunoSEQ multiplex PCR; TCRdb keeps in-frame clones, though not all of them. From that table come the V and J calls and clone size; the DNA was used to work out D and trimming. In the table there are about 64,000 clones, 85% to 90% of which are singletons. Study members were between about 18 and 100 years old and lived in 20 to 30 US regions. Participants had their cohort set by participant-reported clinical history.

The chain couples TRBV19 to TRBJ2-5; the match to TRBD1 covers 9 bases. The clonotype originates from a middle-aged woman who had recovered from COVID-19. Sample: PBMCs or T cells enriched from blood (not recorded which). This CDR3 is CASRTQGAGETQYF. The CDR3 nucleotides are TGTGCCTCGAGGACACAGGGGGCGGGAGAGACCCAGTACTTC.